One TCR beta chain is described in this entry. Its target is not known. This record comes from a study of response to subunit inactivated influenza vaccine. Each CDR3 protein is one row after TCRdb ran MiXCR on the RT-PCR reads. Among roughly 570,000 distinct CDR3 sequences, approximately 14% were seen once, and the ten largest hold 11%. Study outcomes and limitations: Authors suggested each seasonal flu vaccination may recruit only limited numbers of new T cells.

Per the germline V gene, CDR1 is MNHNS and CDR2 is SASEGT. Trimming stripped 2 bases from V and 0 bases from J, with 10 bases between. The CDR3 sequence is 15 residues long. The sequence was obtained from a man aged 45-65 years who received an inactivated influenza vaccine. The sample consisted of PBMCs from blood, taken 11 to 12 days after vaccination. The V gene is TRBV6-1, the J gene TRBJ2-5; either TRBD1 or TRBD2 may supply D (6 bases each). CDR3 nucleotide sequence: TGTGCCAGCAGTGAAAGGGGGACTTACCAAGAGACCCAGTACTTC. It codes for CASSERGTYQETQYF.